This entry concerns a single T cell receptor beta chain. CD45RA+ naive and CD45RA-negative memory subsets were separated from CD4+ cells. This sample was included in a study of shared clonotypes between healthy human individuals. The protocol was immunoSEQ multiplex PCR, while the TCRdb copy is restricted to in-frame clones and leaves out a portion. The profile shows hundreds of thousands of clones, around four fifths of them singletons. This CDR3 contains 16 residues. Per the germline V gene, CDR1 is LNHDA and CDR2 is SQIVND (reference sequence). Between the trimmed V and J ends, which lost 2 bases and 1 base, there was a span of 15 bases.

The chain carries TRBV19 and TRBJ2-7; the D call may be TRBD1 or TRBD2 (5 bases each). Sequenced sample: memory CD4+ T cells sorted from blood. Subset reported: CD45RA-negative fraction. The TCR originated in a woman aged 25 to 39 in good health. The CDR3 loop reads CASSIRGGGPSYEQYF. CDR3 in DNA: TGTGCCAGTAGTATAAGGGGTGGCGGGCCTTCCTACGAGCAGTACTTC. The variable domain in full, completed from reference TRBV19 and TRBJ2-7, reads DGGITQSPKYLFRKEGQNVTLSCEQNLNHDAMYWYRQDPGQGLRLIYYSQIVNDFQKGDIAEGYSVSREKKESFPLTVTSAQKNPTAFYLCASSIRGGGPSYEQYFGPGTRLTVT.